These T cell receptor beta chains were read from a single sample in a study of T cells generated in artificial thymic organoids. TCRdb recomputed calls from the 5' RACE reads with MiXCR, one row per CDR3 protein. Found here are fewer than 3,500 distinct CDR3 sequences, around 31% of them singletons; the top ten hold approximately 2.4%. The sample comprised naive CD8+ T cells from blood. The receptors were gathered from a human donor who gave cord blood stem cells for thymic organoid culture, a cardiac surgery patient who gave postnatal thymus, or a blood donor (not recorded which). The CDR3 runs from the conserved cysteine through the conserved F or W. Size is omitted from some rows. Given values are once, few, many or a class for expanded clones.

clone_size j_call v_call cdr3_aa
medium-sized TRBJ2-7 TRBV4-3 CASSQDGTGDSYEQYF
medium-sized TRBJ2-2 TRBV23-1 CASSHLPPGGSYTGELFF
once TRBJ2-1 TRBV13 CASSLEDYNEQFF
. TRBJ2-1 TRBV5-4 CATPVDRGGYNEQFF
large TRBJ2-7 TRBV5-1 CASRDGSEQYF
large TRBJ1-1 TRBV3-1 CASSQARLRNTEAFF
few TRBJ2-5 TRBV6-5 CASSYSGLAARETQYF
. TRBJ1-6 TRBV20-1 CSARDLGWGGPGNSPLHF
. TRBJ2-5 TRBV12-3/TRBV12-4 CASRTLLAGKTQYF
. TRBJ2-7 TRBV19 CASSIDPGIYEQYF
large TRBJ2-3 TRBV10-2 CAAGLAGLTDTQYF
. TRBJ1-2 TRBV11-2 CAGRGGGGYTF
medium-sized TRBJ2-7 TRBV12-5 CASGLVQGIHEQYF
medium-sized TRBJ2-1 TRBV27 CASGQGSYNEQFF
few TRBJ2-7 TRBV6-2/TRBV6-3 CASSPNALFEQYF
medium-sized TRBJ2-7 TRBV20-1 CSAISRDRGVEQYF
medium-sized TRBJ1-5 TRBV6-5 CASSYGPGQPQHF
few TRBJ2-4 TRBV4-1 CATGQGAGDFQYF
few TRBJ2-7 TRBV29-1 CSVVDREIYEQYF
few TRBJ2-5 TRBV5-4 CASSFRGETQYF
few TRBJ2-7 TRBV12-3/TRBV12-4 CASSPRRNSYEQYF
few TRBJ2-1 TRBV28 CASSLGGANEQFF
. TRBJ2-3 TRBV10-3 CAISGISGGTDTQYF
medium-sized TRBJ2-5 TRBV5-1 CASSFRGRQETQYF
medium-sized TRBJ2-2 TRBV18 CASSPRITGELFF
. TRBJ2-3 TRBV9 CASSVEGTTDTQYF
. TRBJ2-7 TRBV29-1 CSVEGGEGPYEQYF
large TRBJ1-2 TRBV20-1 CSARDRDNYGYTF
. TRBJ2-7 TRBV25-1 CASSDGGAAYEQYF
. TRBJ2-7 TRBV12-3/TRBV12-4 CASSLTLPSREQYF
few TRBJ2-7 TRBV9 CASSEGDRASYEQYF
few TRBJ1-1 TRBV7-2 CASSLDLNTEAFF
. TRBJ2-7 TRBV15 CATSSYKDEQYF
. TRBJ2-5 TRBV4-3 CASSPREGTGGGGTQYF
. TRBJ2-7 TRBV6-2/TRBV6-3 CASSQQGYEQYF
medium-sized TRBJ2-2 TRBV6-2/TRBV6-3 CASSYQVAGLNTGELFF
. TRBJ2-3 TRBV7-4 CASSLPPLFADTQYF
. TRBJ1-2 TRBV6-2/TRBV6-3 CASSYSGQGNYGYTF
medium-sized TRBJ2-7 TRBV4-3 CASSQDLLGDLLYEQYF
medium-sized TRBJ1-5 TRBV28 CASSFFDGQYVNQPQHF
few TRBJ2-1 TRBV19 CASSMRLLAGGQSYNEQFF
medium-sized TRBJ2-2 TRBV2 CASSEWVQGSGELFF
once TRBJ2-7 TRBV6-6 CASRSGTVSYEQYF
. TRBJ2-1 TRBV5-5 CASSPRTDRSSYNEQFF
medium-sized TRBJ2-7 TRBV7-9 CASSLDYRFYEQYF
few TRBJ2-4 TRBV29-1 CSVEEANIQYF
. TRBJ2-1 TRBV4-3 CASSQVDSSYNEQFF
. TRBJ1-2 TRBV2 CASSGDELDIYGYTF
. TRBJ2-7 TRBV7-9 CASSTHEQCF
few TRBJ2-3 TRBV28 CASSRSNQNF
large TRBJ2-7 TRBV29-1 CSVEQDTPYEQYF
medium-sized TRBJ2-7 TRBV12-3/TRBV12-4 CASSLGPLGDEQYF
. TRBJ1-1 TRBV27 CASSGINAEYMGTEAFF
medium-sized TRBJ2-1 TRBV20-1 CSAVHFGDGYNEQFF
. TRBJ2-3 TRBV11-2 CASSLGPGGTDTQYF
medium-sized TRBJ2-1 TRBV4-1 CASSARSGASYNEQFF
few TRBJ2-1 TRBV30 CACTIAGGPNEQFF
. TRBJ2-2 TRBV6-5 CASSYSSGNTGELFF
. TRBJ1-2 TRBV9 CASSGQATNYGYTF